The rows below give T cell receptor beta chains drawn from one sample of a study of blood T cell repertoires in COVID-19. Method: immunoSEQ multiplex PCR; TCRdb's copy keeps in-frame clones and lacks some. The sample lists about 240,000 clones, 82% occurring once. Input material: peripheral blood. All receptors derive from a woman aged 55 to 70 with active or convalescent COVID-19. CDR3s include the opening cysteine and the closing phenylalanine or tryptophan. Each record gives: V gene, J gene, D gene, clone size, CDR3 DNA, CDR3 protein. A D gene is named only where the DNA matches it firmly. Clone size is stated in some rows and not others, as once, few, many or a class when expanded.

>TRBV29-1|TRBJ1-2|TRBD1|-
TGCAGCGCGTCACAGGGGAACTATGGCTACACCTTC
CSASQGNYGYTF
>TRBV7-8|TRBJ1-2|-|-
TGTGCCAGCAGCTCGACAGTTCTTTGGGGCTACACCTTC
CASSSTVLWGYTF
>TRBV6-5|TRBJ1-5|-|few
TGTGCCAGCAGTCCAACCCGGACAGGCAATCAGCCCCAGCATTTT
CASSPTRTGNQPQHF
>TRBV6-5|TRBJ1-2|TRBD1|-
TGTGCCAGCAGAAGACAGGGATTCGACTATGGCTACACCTTC
CASRRQGFDYGYTF
>TRBV23-1|TRBJ2-7|TRBD1|few
TGCGCCAGCAGTCAATTCATAAGGCCACGGACAGGGGGCTACGAGCAGTACTTC
CASSQFIRPRTGGYEQYF
>TRBV7-2|TRBJ2-5|TRBD2|-
TGTGCCAGCAGCCCTGTCCGTCTCCCGGGGGGGACCCAGTACTTC
CASSPVRLPGGTQYF
>TRBV7-9|TRBJ1-2|TRBD1|-
TGTGCCAGCAGCTCGAACAGGGGGCGGTCGGAAGTATATGGCTACACCTTC
CASSSNRGRSEVYGYTF
>TRBV21-1|TRBJ2-2|-|few
TGTGCCAGCAGCCCACTCTGGGTAGAACAGGGGGCGAACACCGGGGAGCTGTTTTTT
CASSPLWVEQGANTGELFF
>TRBV28|TRBJ1-5|-|-
TGTGCCAGCAGTTCGGTTGAAAGCAATCAGCCCCAGCATTTT
CASSSVESNQPQHF
>TRBV5-6|TRBJ1-2|TRBD1|-
TGTGCCAGCAGCACCGGGACAGGGTTACATGGCTACACCTTC
CASSTGTGLHGYTF
>TRBV19|TRBJ2-4|TRBD1|once
TGTGCCAGTAGTATAGGGACGGGACAGGGAATACGAACCAAAAACATTCAGTACTTC
CASSIGTGQGIRTKNIQYF
>TRBV6-6|TRBJ1-2|TRBD1|-
TGTGCCAGCAGCCTACGGGGACAGGCCGGGGACTATGGCTACACCTTC
CASSLRGQAGDYGYTF
>TRBV6-5|TRBJ1-6|-|-
TGTGCCAGCAGTTACGGCAGGGACTATAATTCACCCCTCCACTTT
CASSYGRDYNSPLHF
>TRBV21-1|TRBJ1-2|-|few
TGTGCCAGCAGCGTAGGGCCGGACAAGTCGGATTTAGCTAACTATGGCTACACCTTC
CASSVGPDKSDLANYGYTF
>TRBV5-6|TRBJ1-1|-|-
TGTGCCAGCAGTCCCGACTGGAACACTGAAGCTTTCTTT
CASSPDWNTEAFF
>TRBV6-5|TRBJ2-7|TRBD2|-
TGTGCCAGCAGTCGGACTAGAGCCTTAAACTACGAGCAGTACTTC
CASSRTRALNYEQYF
>TRBV6-5|TRBJ2-5|TRBD1|-
TGTGCCAGCACCCCGACAGGGGGAGAGACCCAGTACTTC
CASTPTGGETQYF
>TRBV7-2|TRBJ1-3|TRBD1|-
TGTGCCAGCAGCCCGTCAGGGGGCTCTGGAAACACCATATATTTT
CASSPSGGSGNTIYF
>TRBV6-2/TRBV6-3|TRBJ1-2|TRBD1|-
TGTGCCAGCAGTGGGACAGCGATTAACTATGGCTACACCTTC
CASSGTAINYGYTF
>TRBV9|TRBJ1-1|TRBD1|once
TGTGCCAGCAGCGCCCGACAGGGGGCGGTCACTGAAGCTTTCTTT
CASSARQGAVTEAFF
>TRBV5-1|TRBJ1-3|-|-
TGCGCCAGCAGCTTACAGGGTCGGAACTCTGGAAACACCATATATTTT
CASSLQGRNSGNTIYF
>TRBV6-5|TRBJ1-5|TRBD1|-
TGTGCCAGCTGGAGGGGGCCCGGGGGCAATCAGCCCCAGCATTTT
CASWRGPGGNQPQHF
>TRBV14|TRBJ2-5|-|-
TGTGCCAGCAGCCAAGATCGTCGGGAAATACCCCAAGAGACCCAGTACTTC
CASSQDRREIPQETQYF
>TRBV11-2|TRBJ2-3|-|-
TGTGCCAGCAGCTTTTACCGGGGGAGCACAGATACGCAGTATTTT
CASSFYRGSTDTQYF
>TRBV5-1|TRBJ2-7|TRBD1|-
TGCGCCAGCAGCTTGGACAGGGGGGAGCAGTACTTC
CASSLDRGEQYF
>TRBV11-2|TRBJ1-5|-|-
TGTGCCAGCAGCTCAGGGGCAGGGTTACGCAATCAGCCCCAGCATTTT
CASSSGAGLRNQPQHF
>TRBV6-1|TRBJ1-5|-|-
TGTGCCAGCAGTGAAGCTTTCGCGGGGGTCGAGCAGCCCCAGCATTTT
CASSEAFAGVEQPQHF
>TRBV27|TRBJ2-6|TRBD1|once
TGTGCCAGCAGCCCGGGACAGGGGGCGCCGGGGGCCAACGTCCTGACTTTC
CASSPGQGAPGANVLTF
>TRBV18|TRBJ2-5|TRBD1|once
TGTGCCAGCTCCGCCGGGACAGGGGTCTCTGAGACCCAGTACTTC
CASSAGTGVSETQYF
>TRBV12-3/TRBV12-4|TRBJ1-2|-|-
TGTGCCAGCAGTTCCCAAAACTATGGCTACACCTTC
CASSSQNYGYTF
>TRBV10-3|TRBJ1-6|-|-
TGTGCCATCAGGCCCACAGGTTCCAATTCACCCCTCCACTTT
CAIRPTGSNSPLHF
>TRBV19|TRBJ1-3|-|-
TGTGCCAGTAGAGCGACTGGAAACACCATATATTTT
CASRATGNTIYF
>TRBV19|TRBJ1-1|TRBD1|-
TGTGCCAGTAGTATCCCTGGGACAGGTAAGAGCACTGAAGCTTTCTTT
CASSIPGTGKSTEAFF
>TRBV28|TRBJ2-1|TRBD1|-
TGTGCCAGCATCCCGACAGGGAGTTACAATGAGCAGTTCTTC
CASIPTGSYNEQFF
>TRBV7-9|TRBJ1-5|-|-
TGTGCCAGCAGCTTACCTCGTCAGCCCCAGCATTTT
CASSLPRQPQHF
>TRBV7-9|TRBJ1-2|-|-
TGTGCCAGCAGCTTCGCCGACAGCCGGCCCATCTATGGCTACACCTTC
CASSFADSRPIYGYTF
>TRBV7-8|TRBJ1-4|-|-
TGTGCCAGCAGCTTAGACAGGGCCGAAAAACTGTTTTTT
CASSLDRAEKLFF
>TRBV7-6|TRBJ2-7|TRBD2|-
TGTGCCAGCAGCTTGGGACTAGGACCCTACGAGCAGTACTTC
CASSLGLGPYEQYF
>TRBV5-4|TRBJ2-5|-|-
TGTGCCAGCAGACCGGAAGCGGTGACCCAAGAGACCCAGTACTTC
CASRPEAVTQETQYF
>TRBV4-1|TRBJ1-5|TRBD1|-
TGCGCCAGCAGCCAGACGGGACAGGCGATATCCAATCAGCCCCAGCATTTT
CASSQTGQAISNQPQHF
>TRBV12-5|TRBJ2-2|TRBD2|few
TGTGCTAGTGGTACCCGAGGGACTAGCGGGGGGACCGGGGAGCTGTTTTTT
CASGTRGTSGGTGELFF
>TRBV12-3/TRBV12-4|TRBJ1-5|-|-
TGTGCCAGCAGTCCACAGGGAGATCAGCCCCAGCATTTT
CASSPQGDQPQHF
>TRBV24-1|TRBJ2-7|-|-
TGTGCCACCAGTGACCCCGGACAGCCTGGGGAGCAGTACTTC
CATSDPGQPGEQYF
>TRBV7-8|TRBJ1-2|-|-
TGTGCCAGCACCCCCCGGGGGGGAGGCTATGGCTACACCTTC
CASTPRGGGYGYTF
>TRBV7-3|TRBJ2-1|-|-
TGTGCCAGCAGCTCCGGGAATGAGCAGTTCTTC
CASSSGNEQFF
>TRBV4-3|TRBJ1-5|-|-
TGCGCCAGCAGCCAAGATAGGTACAGGCCCAATCAGCCCCAGCATTTT
CASSQDRYRPNQPQHF
>TRBV9|TRBJ1-3|TRBD1|-
TGTGCCAGCAGCCCCAGGACAGGGCCCTTCTCTGGAAACACCATATATTTT
CASSPRTGPFSGNTIYF
>TRBV7-3|TRBJ2-1|TRBD1|-
TGTGCCAGCAGCTTTATGGGCACAGGGGTTGAGTTCTTC
CASSFMGTGVEFF
>TRBV7-9|TRBJ2-5|TRBD1|-
TGTGCCAGCAGCCAAGACAGGGGAGAGACCCAGTACTTC
CASSQDRGETQYF
>TRBV5-1|TRBJ1-1|-|few
TGCGCCAGCAGCTTGGAGGTCAGGGGCACTGAAGCTTTCTTT
CASSLEVRGTEAFF
>TRBV27|TRBJ1-5|-|-
TGTGCCAGCAGACCTTCTTGGGCCTTCAATCAGCCCCAGCATTTT
CASRPSWAFNQPQHF
>TRBV7-2|TRBJ1-1|-|-
TGTGCCAGCAGCTTAGATCGGGAGACTGAAGCTTTCTTT
CASSLDRETEAFF
>TRBV7-8|TRBJ2-2|-|-
TGTGCCAGCAGGCCCGGGGGCACCGGGGAGCTGTTTTTT
CASRPGGTGELFF
>TRBV6-5|TRBJ1-2|-|-
TGTGCCAGCAGTTACTCGCTGGGAGACACTAACTATGGCTACACCTTC
CASSYSLGDTNYGYTF
>TRBV5-4|TRBJ2-1|TRBD1|-
TGTGCCAGCAGCCCCCGGGACAGATACAATGAGCAGTTCTTC
CASSPRDRYNEQFF
>TRBV13|TRBJ2-5|TRBD2|-
TGTGCCAGCAGCTTAGCCCTCCTAGCGGGGGGGGCCGCGGAGACCCAGTACTTC
CASSLALLAGGAAETQYF
>TRBV2|TRBJ2-3|TRBD2|-
TGTGCCAGCAGTGAAGCTAGCGGGGTTACAGATACGCAGTATTTT
CASSEASGVTDTQYF
>TRBV24-1|TRBJ2-7|TRBD1|-
TGTGCCACCAGTGATAGGGGACAGGACACCTACGAGCAGTACTTC
CATSDRGQDTYEQYF
>TRBV6-5|TRBJ1-2|TRBD1|once
TGTGCCAGCAGTTACTCCCCGGGACAGGGTTACGGCTACACCTTC
CASSYSPGQGYGYTF